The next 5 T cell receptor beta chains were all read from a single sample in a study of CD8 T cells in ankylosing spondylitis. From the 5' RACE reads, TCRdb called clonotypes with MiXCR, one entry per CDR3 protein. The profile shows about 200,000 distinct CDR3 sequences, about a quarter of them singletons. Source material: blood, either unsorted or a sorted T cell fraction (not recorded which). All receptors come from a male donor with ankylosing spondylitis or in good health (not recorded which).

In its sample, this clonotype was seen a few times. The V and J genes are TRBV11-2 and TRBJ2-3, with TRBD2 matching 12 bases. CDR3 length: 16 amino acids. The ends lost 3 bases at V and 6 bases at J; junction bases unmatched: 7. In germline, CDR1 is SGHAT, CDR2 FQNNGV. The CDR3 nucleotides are TGTGCCAGCAGCTTGACTAGCGGGAGTTTGGTCGATACGCAGTATTTT. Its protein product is CASSLTSGSLVDTQYF.

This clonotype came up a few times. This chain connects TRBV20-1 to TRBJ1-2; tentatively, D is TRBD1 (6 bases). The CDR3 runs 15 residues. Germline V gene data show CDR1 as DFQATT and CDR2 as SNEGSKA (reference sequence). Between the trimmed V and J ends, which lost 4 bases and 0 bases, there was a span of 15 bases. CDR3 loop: CSAKKGGGANYGYTF. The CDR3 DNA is TGCAGTGCTAAGAAGGGAGGGGGAGCTAACTATGGCTACACCTTC.

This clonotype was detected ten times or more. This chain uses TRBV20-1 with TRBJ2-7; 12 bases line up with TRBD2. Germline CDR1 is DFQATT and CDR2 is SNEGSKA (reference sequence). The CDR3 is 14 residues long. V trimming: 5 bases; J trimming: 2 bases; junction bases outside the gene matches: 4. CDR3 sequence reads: CSAPTSGGPYEQYF. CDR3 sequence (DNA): TGCAGTGCTCCGACTAGCGGGGGACCCTACGAGCAGTACTTC.

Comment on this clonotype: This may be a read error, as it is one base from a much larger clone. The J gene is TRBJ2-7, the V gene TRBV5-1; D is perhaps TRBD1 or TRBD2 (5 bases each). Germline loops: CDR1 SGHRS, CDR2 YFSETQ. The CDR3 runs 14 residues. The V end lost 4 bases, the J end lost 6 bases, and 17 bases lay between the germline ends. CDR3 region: CASSQGRQGGEQYF. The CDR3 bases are TGCGCCAGCAGCCAGGGACGGCAGGGCGGCGAGCAGTACTTC.

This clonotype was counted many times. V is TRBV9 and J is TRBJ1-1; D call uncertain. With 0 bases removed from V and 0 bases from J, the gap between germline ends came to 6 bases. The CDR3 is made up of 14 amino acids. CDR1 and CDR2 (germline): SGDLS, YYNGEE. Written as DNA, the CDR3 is TGTGCCAGCAGCGTAGAGTCAGTGAACACTGAAGCTTTCTTT. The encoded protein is CASSVESVNTEAFF.